This TCR beta chain was profiled in a study of blood T cell repertoires in COVID-19. Sequencing used immunoSEQ multiplex PCR; TCRdb keeps in-frame clones, though not all of them. This sample carries 250,000 to 350,000 clones, roughly 80% of them seen once, and the ten largest clones take about 1.5%. In germline, CDR1 is SQVTM, CDR2 ANQGSEA. Trimming at V came to 5 bases and at J to 1 base, leaving 5 bases not matched to a gene. The CDR3 covers 15 residues. Sequencing was done on a sample of peripheral blood. The TCR comes from a human donor with COVID-19, enrolled during active disease. The donor label of this sample is uncertain. The chain is built from TRBV29-1 and TRBJ1-4, with 9 bases identical to TRBD1. CDR3 region: CSVTRTGVTNEKLFF. The DNA of the CDR3 is TGCAGCGTTACTCGGACAGGGGTAACTAATGAAAAACTGTTTTTT.